This TCR beta chain was captured in a study of TIL therapy for anti-PD-1-resistant metastatic lung cancer (dated by TCRdb to the early 2020s). In the study overall: Before any PD-1/PD-L1 blockade was given, tumors were harvested, nivolumab was then administered, and patients who progressed went on to receive lymphodepletion, an infusion of expanded TIL, and IL-2. T cell receptor beta sequencing of tumor and peripheral blood served to follow clonotypes across the tumor, the expanded TIL product, and serial blood samples. A median non-synonymous tumor mutation burden of approximately 1.4 mutations per megabase was determined across the cohort by whole-exome sequencing. Enrolled patients had a median age of around 49 years (range about 38-80) and a median tumor PD-L1 proportion score of approximately 6.6%. The cohort was composed predominantly of lung adenocarcinoma, with a few EGFR-mutant and two ALK-rearranged tumors included, and half of patients were identified as current or former smokers. General conclusions and limits of the study: Clonotypes from the infused TIL partially replaced the baseline peripheral repertoire and then declined over months, and persistence showed no apparent association with response. Because the cohort was highly selected, with more treatment-naive, never-smoker and oncogene-addicted patients than is typical, generalizability is limited. The study protocol defined all tumor marker inferences as exploratory.

V was cut back by 6 bases and J by 3 bases, leaving a gap of 15 bases between them. Taken from cysteine to phenylalanine, the CDR3 has 15 residues. Of all the DNA, just the CDR3 is kept, 45 bases in frame from base 1. According to the germline V gene (reference sequence), CDR1 reads SEHNR and CDR2 reads FQNEAQ. This clone was picked up one time. Its antigen has not been determined. No base-level quality is on record; no much larger clone is a single base apart. TCR beta CDR3 regions were amplified from genomic DNA by bias-controlled multiplex PCR with the immunoSEQ v3 hsTCRB kit. An Illumina NextSeq 500 was used to sequence the TCR libraries, reaching 1.5 million to 2 million read pairs at survey level or about 4.5-6 million at deep level. The source study handled its data this way. Clonality was reported by immunoSEQ Analyzer software, which also assigned V, D and J genes and filtered out non-productive sequences. To compare repertoires between infused TIL and blood, productive Simpson clonality was used along with the Morisita overlap index of productive TRB rearrangements. For each clone in blood, the absolute clonotype count was estimated by multiplying the lymphocyte count by the CD3+ fraction and by the clone's productive frequency. TCRdb's version of the immuneACCESS table is confined to in-frame rearrangements and falls short of the full clone set. An unresolved V gene accounts for under half of the shortfall where checked; the remainder is of unknown origin. The V and J calls and clone size are taken from that table; D and trimming were inferred from the DNA. The sample table holds about 52,000 clones, of which 79% were seen once. The ten most abundant clones make up about 5% of the sample.

The sample's time point label, decoded: pre-treatment sample, taken before nivolumab and TIL therapy. Adults with stage 4 NSCLC were enrolled from late 2017 to early 2020 in a dual-center phase I trial. Samples were obtained from a single-arm, open-label phase I trial in which tumor-infiltrating lymphocyte therapy with nivolumab was evaluated in advanced non-small cell lung cancer. Blood mononuclear cells from EDTA tubes were isolated by Ficoll gradient, snap-frozen as pellets, and DNA was extracted with a Qiagen mini-prep kit. The chain is made from TRBV7-9 and TRBJ1-5, with the D gene not confidently named. Sequenced material: blood, taken at baseline. This receptor was obtained from a woman aged 25-85 years with non-small cell lung cancer. At the DNA level, the sequence is TGTGCCAGCAGTCCCGGTGAACAGCCCAATCAGCCCCAGCATTTT. Translation gives CASSPGEQPNQPQHF.